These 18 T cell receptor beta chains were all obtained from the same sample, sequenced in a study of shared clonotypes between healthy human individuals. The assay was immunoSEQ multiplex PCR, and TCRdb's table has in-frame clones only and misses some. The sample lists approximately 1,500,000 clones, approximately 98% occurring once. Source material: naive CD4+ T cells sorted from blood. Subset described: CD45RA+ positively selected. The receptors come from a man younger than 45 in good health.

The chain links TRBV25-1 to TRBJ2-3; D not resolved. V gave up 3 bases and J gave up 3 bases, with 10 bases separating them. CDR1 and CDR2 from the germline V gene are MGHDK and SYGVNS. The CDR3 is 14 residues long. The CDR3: CASSDLQETDTQYF. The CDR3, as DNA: TGTGCCAGCAGTGATCTCCAGGAGACAGATACGCAGTATTTT.

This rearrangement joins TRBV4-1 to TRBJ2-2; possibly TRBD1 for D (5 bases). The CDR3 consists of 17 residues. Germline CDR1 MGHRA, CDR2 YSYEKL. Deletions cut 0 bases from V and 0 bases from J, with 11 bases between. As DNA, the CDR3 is TGCGCCAGCAGCCAAGATCAGGGTGTCCCGAACACCGGGGAGCTGTTTTTT. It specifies CASSQDQGVPNTGELFF.

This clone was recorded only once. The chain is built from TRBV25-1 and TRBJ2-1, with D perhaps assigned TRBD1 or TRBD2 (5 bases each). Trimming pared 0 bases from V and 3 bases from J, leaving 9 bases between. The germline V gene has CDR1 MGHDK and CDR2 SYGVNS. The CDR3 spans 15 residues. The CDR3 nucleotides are TGTGCCAGCAGTGAATATCGGGACGACTACAATGAGCAGTTCTTC. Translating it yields CASSEYRDDYNEQFF.

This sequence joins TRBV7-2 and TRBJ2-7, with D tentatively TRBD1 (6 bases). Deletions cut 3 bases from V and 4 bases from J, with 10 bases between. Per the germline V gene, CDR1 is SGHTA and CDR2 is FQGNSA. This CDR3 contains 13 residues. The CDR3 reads CASSFDRRYEQYF. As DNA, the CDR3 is TGTGCCAGCAGCTTCGACAGGCGATACGAGCAGTACTTC.

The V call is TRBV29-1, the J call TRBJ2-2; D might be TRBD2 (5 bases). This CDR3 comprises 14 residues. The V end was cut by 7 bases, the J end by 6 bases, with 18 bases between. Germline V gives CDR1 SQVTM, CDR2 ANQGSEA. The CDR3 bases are TGCAGCGCTCGGGGAACCCGTGGATCCGGGGAGCTGTTTTTT. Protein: CSARGTRGSGELFF.

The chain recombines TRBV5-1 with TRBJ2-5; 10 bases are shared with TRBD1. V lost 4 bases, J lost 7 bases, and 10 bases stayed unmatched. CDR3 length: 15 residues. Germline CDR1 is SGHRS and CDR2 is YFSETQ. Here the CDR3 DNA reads TGCGCCAGCAGCCTTGTCGACAGGGGGCTACGGACCCAGTACTTC. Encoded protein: CASSLVDRGLRTQYF.

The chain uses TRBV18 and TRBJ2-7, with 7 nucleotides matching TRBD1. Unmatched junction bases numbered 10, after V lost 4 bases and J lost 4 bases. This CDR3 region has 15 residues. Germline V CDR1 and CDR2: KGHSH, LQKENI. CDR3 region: CASSHKDRAVYEQYF. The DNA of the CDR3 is TGTGCCAGCTCACACAAAGACAGGGCTGTTTACGAGCAGTACTTC.

The CDR3 bases are TGCGCCAGCAGCCAACAGGACCCTCCCTACGAGCAGTACTTC. This gives the protein CASSQQDPPYEQYF. The chain links TRBV4-1 to TRBJ2-7; D is ambiguous. This CDR3 spans 14 amino acids. V was trimmed by 2 bases and J by 2 bases, leaving 10 bases between them. Germline-derived CDR1 and CDR2 are MGHRA and YSYEKL.

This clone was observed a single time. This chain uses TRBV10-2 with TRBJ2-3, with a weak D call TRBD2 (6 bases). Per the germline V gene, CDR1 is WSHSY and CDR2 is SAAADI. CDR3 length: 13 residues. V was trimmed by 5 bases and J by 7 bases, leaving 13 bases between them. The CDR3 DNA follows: TGCGCCAGCAGTCGGGAGTTCGGGAATACGCAGTATTTT. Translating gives CASSREFGNTQYF.

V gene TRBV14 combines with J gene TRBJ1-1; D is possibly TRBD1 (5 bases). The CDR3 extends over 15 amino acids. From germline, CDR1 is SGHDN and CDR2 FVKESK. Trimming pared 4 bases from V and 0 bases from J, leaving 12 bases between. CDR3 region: CASSPRQSLNTEAFF. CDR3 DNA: TGTGCCAGCAGCCCCCGACAGAGCTTGAACACTGAAGCTTTCTTT.

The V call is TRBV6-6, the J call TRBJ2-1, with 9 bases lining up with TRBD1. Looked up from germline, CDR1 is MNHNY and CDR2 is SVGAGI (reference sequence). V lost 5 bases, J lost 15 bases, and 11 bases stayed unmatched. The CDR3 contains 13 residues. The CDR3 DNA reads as TGTGCCAGCAGTCTAGCCGGACAGGGGAAAAGGTTCTTC. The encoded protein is CASSLAGQGKRFF.

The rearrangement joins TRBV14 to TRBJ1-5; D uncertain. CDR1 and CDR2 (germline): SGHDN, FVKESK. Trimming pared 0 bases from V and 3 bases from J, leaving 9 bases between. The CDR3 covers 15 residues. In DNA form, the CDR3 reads TGTGCCAGCAGCCAAGATATAGCCAACAATCAGCCCCAGCATTTT. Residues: CASSQDIANNQPQHF. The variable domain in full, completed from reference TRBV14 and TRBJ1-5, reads EAGVTQFPSHSVIEKGQTVTLRCDPISGHDNLYWYRRVMGKEIKFLLHFVKESKQDESGMPNNRFLAERTGGTYSTLKVQPAELEDSGVYFCASSQDIANNQPQHFGDGTRLSIL.

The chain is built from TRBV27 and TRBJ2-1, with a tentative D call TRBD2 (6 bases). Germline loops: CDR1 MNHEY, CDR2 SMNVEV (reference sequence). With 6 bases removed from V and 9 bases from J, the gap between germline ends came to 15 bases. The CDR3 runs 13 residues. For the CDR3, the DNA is TGTGCCAGCAGCTTTCTTAGCGGTAGTGAGCAGTTCTTC. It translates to CASSFLSGSEQFF.

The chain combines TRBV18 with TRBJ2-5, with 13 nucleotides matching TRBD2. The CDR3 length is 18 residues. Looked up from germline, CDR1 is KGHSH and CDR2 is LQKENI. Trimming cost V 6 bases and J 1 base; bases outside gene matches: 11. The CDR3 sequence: CASSPIPRTSGGQETQYF. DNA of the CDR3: TGTGCCAGCTCGCCAATTCCCCGGACTAGCGGGGGCCAAGAGACCCAGTACTTC. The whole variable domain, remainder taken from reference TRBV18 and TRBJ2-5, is NAGVMQNPRHLVRRRGQEARLRCSPMKGHSHVYWYRQLPEEGLKFMVYLQKENIIDESGMPKERFSAEFPKEGPSILRIQQVVRGDSAAYFCASSPIPRTSGGQETQYFGPGTRLLVL.

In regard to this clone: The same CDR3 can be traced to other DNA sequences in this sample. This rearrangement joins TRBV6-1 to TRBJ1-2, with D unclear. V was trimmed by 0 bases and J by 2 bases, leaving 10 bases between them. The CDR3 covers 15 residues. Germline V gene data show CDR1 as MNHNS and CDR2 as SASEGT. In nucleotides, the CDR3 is TGTGCCAGCAGTGAAGCGCTGGGAGGGAACTATGGCTACACCTTC. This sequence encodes CASSEALGGNYGYTF.

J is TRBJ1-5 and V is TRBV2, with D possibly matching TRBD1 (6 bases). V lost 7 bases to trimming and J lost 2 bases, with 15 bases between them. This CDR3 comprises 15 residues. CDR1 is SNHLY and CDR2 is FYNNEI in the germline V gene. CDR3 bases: TGTGCCAGCAATATCGGGGGCGCGGGCAATCAGCCCCAGCATTTT. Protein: CASNIGGAGNQPQHF.

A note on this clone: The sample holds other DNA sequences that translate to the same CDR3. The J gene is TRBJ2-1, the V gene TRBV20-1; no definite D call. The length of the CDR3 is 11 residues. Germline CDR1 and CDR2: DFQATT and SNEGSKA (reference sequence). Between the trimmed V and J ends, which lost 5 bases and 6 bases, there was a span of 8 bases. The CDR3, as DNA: TGCAGTGCTCCCAGTGGCAATGAGCAGTTCTTC. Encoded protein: CSAPSGNEQFF.

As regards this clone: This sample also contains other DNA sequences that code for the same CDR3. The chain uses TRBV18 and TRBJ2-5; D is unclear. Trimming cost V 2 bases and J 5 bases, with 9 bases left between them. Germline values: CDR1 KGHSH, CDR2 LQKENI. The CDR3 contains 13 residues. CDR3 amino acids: CASSPGVEETQYF. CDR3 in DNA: TGTGCCAGCTCACCAGGGGTAGAGGAGACCCAGTACTTC.